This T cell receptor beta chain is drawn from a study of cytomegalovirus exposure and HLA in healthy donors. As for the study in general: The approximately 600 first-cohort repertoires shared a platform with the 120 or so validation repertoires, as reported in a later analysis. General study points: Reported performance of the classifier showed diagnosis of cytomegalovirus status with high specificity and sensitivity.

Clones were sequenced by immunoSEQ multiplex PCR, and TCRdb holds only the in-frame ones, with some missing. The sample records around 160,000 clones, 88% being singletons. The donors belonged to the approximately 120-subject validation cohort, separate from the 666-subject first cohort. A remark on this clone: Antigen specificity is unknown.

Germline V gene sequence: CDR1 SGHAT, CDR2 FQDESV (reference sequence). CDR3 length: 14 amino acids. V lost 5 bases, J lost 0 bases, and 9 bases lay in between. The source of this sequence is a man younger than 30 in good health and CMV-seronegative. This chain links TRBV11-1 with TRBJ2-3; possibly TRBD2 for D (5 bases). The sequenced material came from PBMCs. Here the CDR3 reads CASSPGKSTDTQYF. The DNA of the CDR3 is TGTGCCAGCAGCCCGGGGAAGAGCACAGATACGCAGTATTTT.